This T cell receptor (beta chain) emerged from a study of cytomegalovirus exposure and HLA in healthy donors. Produced via immunoSEQ multiplex PCR; TCRdb's table is partial and in-frame only. The sample lists about 120,000 clones, roughly nine tenths occurring once. Study-level points and caveats: Listed as cytomegalovirus-associated were 150 to 200 TCR beta chains.

As concerns this clone: Antigen unknown.

CDR1 and CDR2 (germline): MGHDK, SYGVNS. This CDR3 has 17 amino acids. V lost 3 bases to trimming and J lost 5 bases; unmatched junction nucleotides: 12. The TCR comes from a man younger than 35 in good health and CMV-seropositive. Sequencing was carried out using PBMCs. The chain is built from TRBV25-1 and TRBJ1-4; the match to TRBD1 covers 7 bases. CDR3 DNA: TGTGCCAGCAGTGATCGACTTACCGGGACAGCGAATGAAAAACTGTTTTTT. This translates into CASSDRLTGTANEKLFF.